These 20 T cell receptor beta chains came from one sample sequenced in a study of T cell repertoires in cytomegalovirus infection. No antigen has been identified for these receptors. TCRdb ran MiXCR on the reads and lists one entry per CDR3 protein. The repertoire holds just under 500,000 distinct CDR3 sequences, with around a third as singletons. The sequenced sample was cultured PBMCs, obtained from culture after CMV antigen stimulation. The receptors were gathered from a human donor in good health (CMV status not recorded). Some clones in this sample may be carry-over from other donors' samples.

The rearrangement links TRBV15 to TRBJ1-4, with D perhaps TRBD1 (5 bases). This CDR3 contains 16 residues. V lost 4 bases, J lost 5 bases, and 17 bases lay in between. CDR1 LNHNV and CDR2 YYDKDF come from the germline V gene (reference sequence). The CDR3 nucleotides are TGTGCCACCAGCACCAGATTGGGACTAAGGAATGAAAAACTGTTTTTT. It specifies CATSTRLGLRNEKLFF.

The rearrangement uses TRBV7-2 and TRBJ1-4; no definite D call. Trimming took 5 bases from V and 8 from J, leaving 12 bases between them. This CDR3 has 13 residues. The germline gives CDR1 SGHTA, CDR2 FQGNSA. The CDR3 DNA sequence: TGTGCCAGCAGCCCGGAGTTGAGAGAAAAACTGTTTTTT. The encoded protein is CASSPELREKLFF.

This clonotype has more than one count but fewer than ten. The chain carries TRBV30 and TRBJ2-3, with D unresolved. The germline V and J ends were trimmed by 4 bases and 6 bases, with 14 bases remaining between them. The CDR3 sequence is 13 residues long. The germline CDR1 and CDR2 sequences are GTSNPN and SVGIG (reference sequence). The CDR3 DNA sequence: TGTGCCTGGAACCGGTTTTTGATTGATACGCAGTATTTT. This gives the protein CAWNRFLIDTQYF.

The chain links TRBV6-6 to TRBJ1-2, with 8 bases identical to TRBD1. The V gene's germline CDR1 is MNHNY and CDR2 SVGAGI (reference sequence). This CDR3 has 14 residues. The V gene end was trimmed by 2 bases and the J gene end by 7 bases; junction bases not matched to a gene: 6. The CDR3 here is CASSYRTGSSGYTF. CDR3 nucleotides: TGTGCCAGCAGTTACCGGACAGGGTCTTCTGGCTACACCTTC.

There are a few counts of this clonotype. The V gene is TRBV7-9, the J gene TRBJ1-4, with unresolved D. Germline CDR1 SEHNR, CDR2 FQNEAQ (reference sequence). The CDR3 has 11 amino acids. V lost 5 bases to trimming and J lost 8 bases, with 6 bases between them. The CDR3 loop reads CASSRAEKLFF. In DNA, the CDR3 is TGTGCCAGCAGCAGGGCGGAAAAACTGTTTTTT.

This clonotype has at least ten counts. The V gene is TRBV7-2, the J gene TRBJ2-3; D is unresolved. Germline-derived CDR1 and CDR2 are SGHTA and FQGNSA. The CDR3 runs 12 residues. V was shortened by 8 bases and J by 0 bases, with 6 bases between the two germline ends. CDR3 coding DNA: TGTGCCAGCGGGTCTAGCACAGATACGCAGTATTTT. Its protein is CASGSSTDTQYF.

This clonotype has a count of ten or more. The chain combines TRBV7-2 with TRBJ2-2; D possibly matches TRBD1 or TRBD2 (6 bases each). Trimming took off 0 bases at V and 4 bases at J, with 15 bases between the two ends. Germline V gene sequence: CDR1 SGHTA, CDR2 FQGNSA. The CDR3 consists of 17 residues. This chain's CDR3 is CASSLASGGTSTGELFF. The CDR3 bases are TGTGCCAGCAGCTTAGCCTCTGGGGGGACAAGCACCGGGGAGCTGTTTTTT.

This clonotype was observed a handful of times. The V gene is TRBV6-2 or TRBV6-3, the J gene TRBJ2-7; D remains unclear. The ends were cut back, 7 bases at V and 2 bases at J, with 21 bases in the middle. The CDR3 has 16 residues. CDR1 is MNHEY, CDR2 SVGEGT, per germline. This CDR3 reads CASTPGDSKGAYEQYV. CDR3 sequence (DNA): TGTGCCAGCACCCCCGGCGACTCCAAGGGCGCCTACGAGCAGTACGTC.

This clonotype turned up a few times. The chain couples TRBV2 to TRBJ2-2, with 7 nucleotides matching TRBD1. The V and J ends lost 7 bases and 3 bases, in that order; junction bases with no gene match: 8. Germline loops: CDR1 SNHLY, CDR2 FYNNEI. This CDR3 is built from 15 residues. The CDR3 DNA is TGTGCCAGCATAAGGGGGCCTTCAGACACCGGGGAGCTGTTTTTT. It is translated as CASIRGPSDTGELFF.

The chain couples TRBV19 to TRBJ2-2, with a weak D call TRBD1 (5 bases). The CDR3 is 14 residues long. V was cut by 6 bases and J by 4 bases, with 12 bases left in between. Germline CDR1 and CDR2: LNHDA and SQIVND (reference sequence). In nucleotides, the CDR3 is TGTGCCAGTAGAATCCAGGGTCTCACCGGGGAGCTGTTTTTT. Translating gives CASRIQGLTGELFF.

In this sample, this clonotype turned up a few times. The chain couples TRBV20-1 to TRBJ1-2, with 9 bases aligning to TRBD1. The CDR3 is 13 amino acids. The germline V gene encodes CDR1 DFQATT and CDR2 SNEGSKA (reference sequence). The V segment lost 7 bases and the J segment 2 bases; nucleotides outside the gene matches: 5. CDR3 DNA: TGCAGTGTTCGGACAGGGGTAAACTATGGCTACACCTTC. This gives the protein CSVRTGVNYGYTF.

The J gene is TRBJ1-1, the V gene TRBV6-5, with D possibly matching TRBD1 (5 bases). CDR3 length: 13 amino acids. Germline V CDR1 and CDR2: MNHEY, SVGAGI. V lost 1 base to trimming and J lost 4 bases, with 7 bases between them. CDR3 amino acids: CASSYLGGTEAFF. For the CDR3, the DNA is TGTGCCAGCAGTTACTTGGGGGGCACTGAAGCTTTCTTT.

This chain links TRBV5-1 with TRBJ1-6; D gene ambiguous. Germline CDR1 is SGHRS and CDR2 is YFSETQ. Trimming pared 3 bases from V and 0 bases from J, leaving 7 bases between. The length of the CDR3 is 15 residues. DNA for the CDR3: TGCGCCAGCAGCTCGGCAGTCTCCTATAATTCACCCCTCCACTTT. Its protein is CASSSAVSYNSPLHF.

The CDR3 reads CASSLRFLSGGTPPGLYEQYF. CDR3 DNA: TGTGCCAGCAGTTTAAGGTTCCTGTCGGGGGGAACACCGCCTGGACTTTACGAGCAGTACTTC. The chain carries TRBV28 and TRBJ2-7, with 7 bases fitting TRBD2. This CDR3 is built from 21 residues. V dropped 2 bases and J dropped 4; count of bases not matched to a gene: 26. Germline CDR1 is MDHEN and CDR2 is SYDVKM.

V gene TRBV7-2 combines with J gene TRBJ1-6, with 7 nucleotides matching TRBD1. V lost 4 bases to trimming and J lost 9 bases; unmatched junction nucleotides: 3. Germline V lookup: CDR1 SGHTA, CDR2 FQGNSA. This CDR3 contains 13 residues. Written as DNA, the CDR3 is TGTGCCAGCAGCTATACAGGGGTTTCACCCCTCCACTTT. Protein sequence: CASSYTGVSPLHF. Full variable domain (rest looked up from reference TRBV7-2 and TRBJ1-6): GAGVSQSPSNKVTEKGKDVELRCDPISGHTALYWYRQSLGQGLEFLIYFQGNSAPDKSGLPSDRFSAERTGGSVSTLTIQRTQQEDSAVYLCASSYTGVSPLHFGNGTRLTVT.

This clonotype was seen once. The rearrangement uses TRBV19 and TRBJ2-1, with D possibly being TRBD1 (5 bases). Trimming pared 5 bases from V and 10 bases from J, leaving 12 bases between. CDR1 is LNHDA, CDR2 SQIVND, per germline (reference sequence). The CDR3 has 12 residues. The CDR3 nucleotides read TGTGCCAGTAGTGCAAGACAGAAGGAGCAGTTCTTC. Protein: CASSARQKEQFF.

This rearrangement joins TRBV27 to TRBJ1-4; 8 nucleotides align to TRBD1. The CDR3 has 13 residues. CDR1 MNHEY and CDR2 SMNVEV come from the germline V gene (reference sequence). With 4 bases clipped from V and 7 bases from J, the junction kept 2 bases outside the gene matches. The CDR3 loop is CASSSDRGEKLFF. CDR3 coding DNA: TGTGCCAGCAGTTCAGACAGGGGTGAAAAACTGTTTTTT.

The CDR3 loop reads CAIGNGNEQFF. The CDR3 nucleotides read TGTGCCATCGGCAATGGGAATGAGCAGTTCTTC. This chain connects TRBV10-3 to TRBJ2-1; the D is unclear. CDR1 and CDR2 (germline): ENHRY, SYGVKD. There are 11 residues in the CDR3. V lost 8 bases and J lost 7, with 9 bases in between.

At least ten counts were recorded for this clonotype. This chain joins TRBV7-2 and TRBJ2-6; D unclear. In germline, CDR1 is SGHTA, CDR2 FQGNSA. The germline V and J ends were trimmed by 4 bases and 0 bases, with 7 bases remaining between them. CDR3 size: 15 residues. The CDR3 sequence: CASSSAPSGANVLTF. The CDR3 region has the DNA TGTGCCAGCAGCTCGGCCCCCTCTGGGGCCAACGTCCTGACTTTC. The full variable domain, in which reference TRBV7-2 and TRBJ2-6 provide the parts outside the CDR3, is GAGVSQSPSNKVTEKGKDVELRCDPISGHTALYWYRQSLGQGLEFLIYFQGNSAPDKSGLPSDRFSAERTGGSVSTLTIQRTQQEDSAVYLCASSSAPSGANVLTFGAGSRLTVL.

The chain couples TRBV6-2 or TRBV6-3 to TRBJ2-5; 10 positions agree with TRBD2. V dropped 6 bases and J dropped 5; count of bases not matched to a gene: 9. Germline loops: CDR1 MNHEY, CDR2 SVGEGT. This CDR3 has 15 residues. In nucleotides, the CDR3 is TGTGCCAGCAGAACCCCAGCGGGAGGGTGGGAGACCCAGTACTTC. Translated, it gives CASRTPAGGWETQYF.